The rows below give T cell receptor beta chains drawn from one sample of a study of blood T cell repertoires in COVID-19. Produced via immunoSEQ multiplex PCR; TCRdb's table is partial and in-frame only. The sample lists some 200,000 clones, roughly 90% seen once, with about 2.2% in the top ten. What was sequenced was peripheral blood. The receptors were gathered from a woman between 45 and 60 years old with acute or convalescent COVID-19. The CDR3 runs from the conserved cysteine through the conserved F or W. A D gene is named only where the DNA matches it firmly. Where a row states a size, it is once, few, many or the class of an expanded clone; other rows omit it.

v_call	d_call	j_call	clone_size	cdr3_aa	cdr3_nt
TRBV18	.	TRBJ1-3	.	CASSPPQGLSGNTIYF	TGTGCCAGCTCACCACCACAGGGCCTCTCTGGAAACACCATATATTTT
TRBV2	.	TRBJ1-1	.	CASREGRGINTEAFF	TGTGCCAGCAGGGAGGGTAGGGGAATTAACACTGAAGCTTTCTTT
TRBV25-1	.	TRBJ1-6	few	CASSREGSPLHF	TGTGCCAGCAGTCGAGAGGGTTCACCCCTCCACTTT
TRBV5-1	.	TRBJ1-1	.	CASSVDRWNTEAFF	TGCGCCAGCAGCGTGGACCGGTGGAACACTGAAGCTTTCTTT
TRBV5-4	.	TRBJ1-3	.	CASSHFQQGAGNTIYF	TGTGCCAGCAGCCATTTTCAACAGGGAGCCGGAAACACCATATATTTT
TRBV7-3	TRBD2	TRBJ2-6	.	CASSPRLAGSGANVLTF	TGTGCCAGCAGCCCCCGACTAGCGGGGTCTGGGGCCAACGTCCTGACTTTC
TRBV27	TRBD2	TRBJ2-5	.	CASSSASGSWETQYF	TGTGCCAGCAGTTCAGCTAGCGGGAGTTGGGAGACCCAGTACTTC
TRBV5-1	.	TRBJ2-3	few	CASSLAGFSPSTDTQYF	TGCGCCAGCAGCTTAGCGGGCTTTTCCCCTAGCACAGATACGCAGTATTTT
TRBV5-1	TRBD2	TRBJ2-1	.	CASSDYSGGARNEQFF	TGCGCCAGCTCGGATTATAGCGGGGGGGCTCGGAATGAGCAGTTCTTC
TRBV27	TRBD1	TRBJ2-7	.	CASSWGQGDYEQYF	TGTGCCAGCAGTTGGGGACAGGGGGATTACGAGCAGTACTTC
TRBV19	.	TRBJ2-1	.	CASSLAPYNEQFF	TGTGCCAGTAGTCTGGCCCCGTACAATGAGCAGTTCTTC
TRBV6-5	TRBD1	TRBJ2-2	.	CASSRDRANTGELFF	TGTGCCAGCAGTCGGGACAGGGCGAACACCGGGGAGCTGTTTTTT
TRBV10-3	.	TRBJ1-5	.	CAIRGGANQPQHF	TGTGCCATCAGGGGGGGGGCCAATCAGCCCCAGCATTTT
TRBV5-4	.	TRBJ2-1	.	CASSREGDSSGLNEQFF	TGTGCCAGCAGCCGCGAAGGAGACTCATCCGGCCTCAATGAGCAGTTCTTC
TRBV11-3	.	TRBJ2-1	.	CASSLPGIHLDEQFF	TGTGCCAGCAGCCTCCCCGGGATTCACCTCGATGAGCAGTTCTTC
TRBV10-2	TRBD1	TRBJ2-1	.	CASRGDRAHNEQFF	TGCGCCAGCAGGGGGGACAGGGCCCACAATGAGCAGTTCTTC
TRBV5-1	TRBD1	TRBJ2-2	.	CASSVPGQGISTGELFF	TGCGCCAGCAGCGTTCCGGGACAGGGGATAAGTACCGGGGAGCTGTTTTTT
TRBV18	.	TRBJ2-1	.	CASSPPGYNEQFF	TGTGCCAGCTCACCCCCCGGGTACAATGAGCAGTTCTTC